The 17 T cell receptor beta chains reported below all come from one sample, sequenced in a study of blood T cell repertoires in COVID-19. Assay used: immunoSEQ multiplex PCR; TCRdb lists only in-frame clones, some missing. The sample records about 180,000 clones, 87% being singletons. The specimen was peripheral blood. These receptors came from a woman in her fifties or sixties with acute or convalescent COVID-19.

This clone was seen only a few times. The CDR3 nucleotides read TGCGCCAGCAGCCTAACTACAGGAATGAACACTGAAGCTTTCTTT. Residues: CASSLTTGMNTEAFF. This sequence joins TRBV5-1 and TRBJ1-1; D is perhaps TRBD1 (5 bases). CDR1 and CDR2 (germline): SGHRS, YFSETQ. V was pared by 4 bases and J by 0 bases, with 13 bases between. The CDR3 loop spans 15 amino acids.

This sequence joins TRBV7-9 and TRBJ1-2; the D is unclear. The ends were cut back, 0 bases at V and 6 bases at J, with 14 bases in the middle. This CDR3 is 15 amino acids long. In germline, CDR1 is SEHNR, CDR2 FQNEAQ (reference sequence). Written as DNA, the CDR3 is TGTGCCAGCAGCTTAGCGCTAGAAGGCTCTGATGGCTACACCTTC. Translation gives CASSLALEGSDGYTF.

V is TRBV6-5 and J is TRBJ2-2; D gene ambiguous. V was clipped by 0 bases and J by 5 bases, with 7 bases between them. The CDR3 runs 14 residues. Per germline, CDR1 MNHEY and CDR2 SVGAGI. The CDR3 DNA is TGTGCCAGCAGTTACTCGATCGGGACCGGGGAGCTGTTTTTT. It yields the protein CASSYSIGTGELFF.

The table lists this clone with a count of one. CDR3 in amino acids: CASSVTIAGELFF. CDR3 in DNA: TGTGCCAGTAGTGTCACTATTGCCGGGGAGCTGTTTTTT. The genes are TRBV19 and TRBJ2-2; D gene uncertain. This CDR3 contains 13 residues. V was cut by 5 bases and J by 6 bases, with 10 bases left in between. Germline lookup yields CDR1 LNHDA and CDR2 SQIVND (reference sequence).

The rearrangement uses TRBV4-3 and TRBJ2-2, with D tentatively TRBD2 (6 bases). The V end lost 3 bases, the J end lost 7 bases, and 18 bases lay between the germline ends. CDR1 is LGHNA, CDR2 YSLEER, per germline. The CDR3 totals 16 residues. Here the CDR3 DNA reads TGCGCCAGCAGCCAGGCGGCCGGGGGAGTTCACGGGGAGCTGTTTTTT. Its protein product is CASSQAAGGVHGELFF.

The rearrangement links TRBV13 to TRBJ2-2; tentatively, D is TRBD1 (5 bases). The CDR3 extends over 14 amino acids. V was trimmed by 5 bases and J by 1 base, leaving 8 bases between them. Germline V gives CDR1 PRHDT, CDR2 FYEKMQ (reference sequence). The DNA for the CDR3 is TGTGCCAGCAGCGACGGACAGAACACCGGGGAGCTGTTTTTT. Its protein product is CASSDGQNTGELFF.

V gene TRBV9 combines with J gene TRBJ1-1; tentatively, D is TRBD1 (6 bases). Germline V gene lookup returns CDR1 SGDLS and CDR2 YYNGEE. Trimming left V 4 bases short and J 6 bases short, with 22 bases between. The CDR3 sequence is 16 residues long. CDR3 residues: CASSPRKVRTDPEAFF. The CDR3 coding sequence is TGTGCCAGCAGCCCAAGGAAGGTAAGGACAGACCCTGAAGCTTTCTTT.

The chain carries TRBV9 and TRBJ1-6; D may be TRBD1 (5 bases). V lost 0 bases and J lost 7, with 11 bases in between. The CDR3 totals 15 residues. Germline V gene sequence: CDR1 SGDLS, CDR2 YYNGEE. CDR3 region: CASSVGGGANSPLHF. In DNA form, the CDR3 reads TGTGCCAGCAGCGTAGGTGGTGGGGCCAATTCACCCCTCCACTTT.

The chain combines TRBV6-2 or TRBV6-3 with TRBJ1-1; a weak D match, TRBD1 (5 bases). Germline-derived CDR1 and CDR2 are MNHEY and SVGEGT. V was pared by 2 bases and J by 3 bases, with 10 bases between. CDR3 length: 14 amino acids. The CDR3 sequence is CASSYGQGYTEAFF. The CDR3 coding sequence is TGTGCCAGCAGTTACGGACAAGGATACACTGAAGCTTTCTTT.

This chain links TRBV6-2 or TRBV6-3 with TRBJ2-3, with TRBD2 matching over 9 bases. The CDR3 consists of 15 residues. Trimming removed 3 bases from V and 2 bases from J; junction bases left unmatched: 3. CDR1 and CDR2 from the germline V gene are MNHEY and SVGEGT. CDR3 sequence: CASSYSGLATDTQYF. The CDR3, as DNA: TGTGCCAGCAGTTATTCGGGACTAGCCACAGATACGCAGTATTTT.

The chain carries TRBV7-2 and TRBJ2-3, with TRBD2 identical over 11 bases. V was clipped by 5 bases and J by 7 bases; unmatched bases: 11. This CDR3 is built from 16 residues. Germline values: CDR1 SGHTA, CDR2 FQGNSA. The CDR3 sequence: CASSIGTSGTGNTQYF. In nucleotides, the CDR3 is TGTGCCAGCAGCATCGGGACTAGCGGCACCGGGAATACGCAGTATTTT.

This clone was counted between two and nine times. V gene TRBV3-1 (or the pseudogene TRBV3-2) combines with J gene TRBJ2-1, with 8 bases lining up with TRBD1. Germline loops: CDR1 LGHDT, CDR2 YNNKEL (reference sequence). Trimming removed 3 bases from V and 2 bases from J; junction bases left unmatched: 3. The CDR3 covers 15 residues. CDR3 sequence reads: CASSHGQGTYNEQFF. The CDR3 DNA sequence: TGTGCCAGCAGCCATGGACAGGGAACCTACAATGAGCAGTTCTTC.

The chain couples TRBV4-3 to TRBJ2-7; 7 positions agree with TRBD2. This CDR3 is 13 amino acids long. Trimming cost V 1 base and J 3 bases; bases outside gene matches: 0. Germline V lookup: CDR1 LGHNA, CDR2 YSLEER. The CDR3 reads CASSQGGGYEQYF. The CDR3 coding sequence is TGCGCCAGCAGCCAAGGGGGGGGCTACGAGCAGTACTTC.

CDR3 bases: TGTGCCAGCAGCAGGACAGGGGGCGCATCTACGCAGTATTTT. It translates to CASSRTGGASTQYF. V and J are TRBV11-3 and TRBJ2-3, with 11 bases fitting TRBD1. The CDR3 runs to 14 residues. V gave up 5 bases and J gave up 8 bases; unmatched junction bases: 6. CDR1 and CDR2 (germline): SGHNT, YENEEA.

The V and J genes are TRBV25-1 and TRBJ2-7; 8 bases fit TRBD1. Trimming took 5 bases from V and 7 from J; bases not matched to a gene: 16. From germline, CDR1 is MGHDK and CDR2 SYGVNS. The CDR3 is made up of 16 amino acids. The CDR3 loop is CASSPPRRQGAREQYF. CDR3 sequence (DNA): TGTGCCAGCAGTCCCCCAAGAAGGCAGGGGGCTAGAGAGCAGTACTTC.

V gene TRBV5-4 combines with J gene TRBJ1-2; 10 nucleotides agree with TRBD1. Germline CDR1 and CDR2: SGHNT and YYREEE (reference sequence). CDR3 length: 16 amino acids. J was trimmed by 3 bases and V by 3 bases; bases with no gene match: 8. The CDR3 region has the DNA TGTGCCAGCAGCTCCCCGGGACAGGGGAACGACTATGGCTACACCTTC. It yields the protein CASSSPGQGNDYGYTF.

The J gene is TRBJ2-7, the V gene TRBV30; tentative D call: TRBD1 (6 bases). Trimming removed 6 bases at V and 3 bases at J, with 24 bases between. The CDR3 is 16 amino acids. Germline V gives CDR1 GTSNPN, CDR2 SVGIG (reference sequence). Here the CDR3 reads CACQLPVGGTYYEQYF. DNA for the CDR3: TGTGCCTGCCAACTTCCGGTAGGGGGAACGTACTACGAGCAGTACTTC.